This T cell receptor beta chain was sequenced in a study of T cells after yellow fever vaccination. This CDR3 has 16 residues. CDR1 is MGHRA and CDR2 is YSYEKL in the germline V gene. V dropped 4 bases and J dropped 6; count of bases not matched to a gene: 10. Study-wide results and limits: Boosting was followed by the reappearance of most primary-vaccination clones (about 97% CD4, about 90% CD8).

In TCRdb, the 5' RACE reads were re-called with MiXCR into one record per CDR3 protein. The repertoire holds a few hundred thousand distinct CDR3 sequences, about a sixth seen once, with 15% to 20% in the top ten. This clonotype was seen more than once but under ten times. The antigen is undetermined. The chain uses TRBV4-1 and TRBJ1-2, with 11 bases fitting TRBD1. The sample here was PBMCs, taken 5 to 6 days after the first yellow fever vaccination. This sequence was found in a man between 18 and 35 years old who received the YFV17D yellow fever vaccine. DNA of the CDR3: TGCGCCAGCAGCCTCCAAACCGGGACAGGGGGGCATGGCTACACCTTC. Translated, it gives CASSLQTGTGGHGYTF.